These 11 T cell receptor beta chains were sequenced from one sample in a study of T cell responses to AZD1222 COVID-19 vaccine. The repertoire was sequenced with immunoSEQ multiplex PCR; TCRdb's copy has only in-frame clones and lacks some. This sample has about 100,000 clones, with just under 90% found just once. The input for sequencing was peripheral blood, taken on day 0 of AZD1222 vaccination. The receptors derive from an adult in good health.

This rearrangement joins TRBV11-2 to TRBJ2-3; 8 bases agree with TRBD2. CDR3 size: 11 residues. Germline CDR1 SGHAT, CDR2 FQNNGV. V trimming: 8 bases; J trimming: 8 bases; junction bases outside the gene matches: 3. CDR3 nucleotide sequence: TGTGCCAGCGAACGGGGGGGTACGCAGTATTTT. Translation gives CASERGGTQYF.

The chain recombines TRBV6-2 or TRBV6-3 with TRBJ1-2; D is undetermined. The CDR3 has 13 residues. The V gene's germline CDR1 is MNHEY and CDR2 SVGEGT. V was cut by 2 bases and J by 2 bases, with 6 bases left in between. CDR3 amino acids: CASSYEGNYGYTF. The DNA for the CDR3 is TGTGCCAGCAGTTACGAGGGAAACTATGGCTACACCTTC.

The genes are TRBV28 and TRBJ1-1, with D perhaps TRBD1 (6 bases). Trimming took off 6 bases at V and 6 bases at J, with 11 bases between the two ends. The CDR3 loop spans 12 amino acids. CDR1 and CDR2 (germline): MDHEN, SYDVKM. The CDR3 DNA follows: TGTGCCAGCAGCGGGACACTTCCTGAAGCTTTCTTT. Translation gives CASSGTLPEAFF.

The chain recombines TRBV4-1 with TRBJ2-2, with D perhaps TRBD1 or TRBD2 (5 bases each). CDR3 length equals 16 residues. CDR1 is MGHRA, CDR2 YSYEKL, per germline. Trimming pared 2 bases from V and 1 base from J, leaving 11 bases between. CDR3 sequence reads: CASSQPGRGNTGELFF. The CDR3 bases are TGCGCCAGCAGCCAACCGGGACGAGGGAACACCGGGGAGCTGTTTTTT.

V usage is TRBV5-5 and J usage is TRBJ1-1, with D uncertain. V was cut by 1 base and J by 0 bases, with 10 bases left in between. Germline CDR1 is SGHKS and CDR2 is YYEKEE (reference sequence). The CDR3 sequence is 15 residues long. CDR3 nucleotide sequence: TGTGCCAGCAGCTTGTCATCCGCGGTGAACACTGAAGCTTTCTTT. Protein product: CASSLSSAVNTEAFF.

This sequence joins TRBV6-5 and TRBJ2-3; TRBD1 matches 9 bases. The CDR3 spans 14 residues. The germline gives CDR1 MNHEY, CDR2 SVGAGI. V was clipped by 6 bases and J by 8 bases; unmatched bases: 9. CDR3 DNA sequence: TGTGCCAGCAGCCGGGACAGGGATTTAGGTACGCAGTATTTT. Amino acids: CASSRDRDLGTQYF.

This chain links TRBV3-1 (or the pseudogene TRBV3-2) with TRBJ2-2, with a possible D match to TRBD1 (6 bases). Trimming removed 1 base at V and 7 bases at J, with 16 bases between. CDR1 LGHDT and CDR2 YNNKEL come from the germline V gene (reference sequence). The CDR3 loop spans 16 amino acids. DNA for the CDR3: TGTGCCAGCAGCCAAGGCCCCGGACTCAGGGGCGGGGAGCTGTTTTTT. Residues: CASSQGPGLRGGELFF.

J is TRBJ2-3 and V is TRBV10-3; D unresolved. This CDR3 region has 12 residues. Between the trimmed V and J ends, which lost 3 bases and 4 bases, there was a span of 5 bases. The germline V gene encodes CDR1 ENHRY and CDR2 SYGVKD. CDR3 residues: CAISDPADTQYF. Written as DNA, the CDR3 is TGTGCCATCAGTGACCCGGCAGATACGCAGTATTTT.

This clone was seen once. The V gene is TRBV6-5, the J gene TRBJ2-7, with TRBD2 matching over 7 bases. This CDR3 is 15 amino acids long. The germline CDR1 and CDR2 sequences are MNHEY and SVGAGI. V shed 7 bases and J 2 bases; nucleotides not matched to a gene: 11. DNA of the CDR3: TGTGCCAGCACCCCATCGCGGGGGACCACCTACGAGCAGTACTTC. This sequence encodes CASTPSRGTTYEQYF.

V and J are TRBV5-8 and TRBJ2-5, with 9 bases fitting TRBD2. This CDR3 is 14 amino acids long. The germline V gene encodes CDR1 SGHTS and CDR2 YDEGEE. The V and J ends lost 4 bases and 3 bases, in that order; junction bases with no gene match: 4. This CDR3 reads CASSPRGGEETQYF. For the CDR3, the DNA is TGTGCCAGCAGCCCGCGCGGGGGGGAAGAGACCCAGTACTTC.

This chain joins TRBV7-3 and TRBJ1-1; the D gene is possibly TRBD1 (5 bases). V lost 1 base and J 7 bases, leaving 10 bases between the germline ends. The germline gives CDR1 SGHTA, CDR2 FQGTGA. CDR3 size: 13 residues. The chain's CDR3 is CASSLRQGGEAFF. The CDR3 DNA follows: TGTGCCAGCAGCTTAAGGCAGGGTGGTGAAGCTTTCTTT. Full variable domain (missing parts from reference TRBV7-3 and TRBJ1-1): GAGVSQTPSNKVTEKGKYVELRCDPISGHTALYWYRQSLGQGPEFLIYFQGTGAADDSGLPNDRFFAVRPEGSVSTLKIQRTERGDSAVYLCASSLRQGGEAFFGQGTRLTVV.